These T cell receptor beta chains were read from a single sample in a study of cytomegalovirus exposure and HLA in healthy donors. The data were produced by immunoSEQ multiplex PCR, yet TCRdb's version contains in-frame clones alone and is incomplete. Of about 150,000 clones listed, 88% are singletons. The sequencing sample was made of PBMCs. The receptors were sampled from a woman aged 40 to 49 in good health and CMV-seronegative. Both conserved end residues are part of each CDR3. A D gene is named only where the DNA matches it firmly. The size entry is marked missing in some rows and otherwise reads once, few, many or a size class.

j_call cdr3_length d_call clone_size v_call cdr3_nt cdr3_aa
TRBJ1-2 16 TRBD1 once TRBV5-1 TGCGCCAGCAGCCCACCTCGGACAGGGGGGGTAGATGGCTACACCTTC CASSPPRTGGVDGYTF
TRBJ2-3 12 NA NA TRBV5-1 TGCGCCAGCAGAATGAGGCCAGATACGCAGTATTTT CASRMRPDTQYF
TRBJ2-5 15 TRBD2 NA TRBV6-5 TGTGCCAGCAATAGAGAGGCTAGCGGGGAAGAGACCCAGTACTTC CASNREASGEETQYF
TRBJ1-2 14 TRBD1 NA TRBV28 TGTGCCAGCAGTGTTGCCGGGACAGGGTTGTTCTACACCTTC CASSVAGTGLFYTF
TRBJ2-1 18 TRBD1 NA TRBV9 TGTGCCAGCAGCTCCCACCCAAAAGACAGGGTAAGACACAATGAGCAGTTCTTC CASSSHPKDRVRHNEQFF
TRBJ1-3 12 NA NA TRBV6-1 TGTGCCAGCAGTGACTCATACAGCACCATATATTTT CASSDSYSTIYF
TRBJ2-7 12 NA NA TRBV7-9 TGTTCCAGCAGCTTAGTAGGGGACGAGCAGTACTTC CSSSLVGDEQYF
TRBJ2-3 16 NA NA TRBV7-8 TGTGCCAGCAGCTTAGGTTTAGAGCGGACCACAGATACGCAGTATTTT CASSLGLERTTDTQYF
TRBJ1-1 13 NA NA TRBV5-1 TGCGCCAGCAGCCGAATCGAGGGCTCGGTAGCTTTCTTT CASSRIEGSVAFF
TRBJ2-5 16 TRBD2 once TRBV7-9 TGTGCCAGCAGCCTACGAGGGACTAGCGGGAGTGAGACCCAGTACTTC CASSLRGTSGSETQYF
TRBJ2-4 18 NA NA TRBV6-4 TGTGCCAGCAGTGACCGTAATACGAAGCCCGTAGCCAAAAACATTCAGTACTTC CASSDRNTKPVAKNIQYF
TRBJ2-7 13 NA NA TRBV2 TGTGCCAGCACCAGTGACAGCTCCTACGAGCAGTACTTC CASTSDSSYEQYF
TRBJ1-1 15 TRBD1 NA TRBV18 TGTGCCAGCTCACCACAAGACAGGGTGAACACTGAAGCTTTCTTT CASSPQDRVNTEAFF
TRBJ2-7 13 NA NA TRBV5-8 TGTGCCAGCAGCCCACTCAGGGGTTACGAGCAGTACTTC CASSPLRGYEQYF
TRBJ2-2 18 TRBD2 once TRBV27 TGTGCCAGCAGTTTATTGACTAGCGGGGACGCGAACACCGGGGAGCTGTTTTTT CASSLLTSGDANTGELFF
TRBJ2-4 13 TRBD1 NA TRBV5-6 TGTGCCAGCAGTAGGGACAGACAAAACATTCAGTACTTC CASSRDRQNIQYF
TRBJ1-1 13 TRBD1 few TRBV29-1 TGCAGCGTTGAAGATACGGGGGACAGGGAGTTATTCTTT CSVEDTGDRELFF
TRBJ2-7 14 TRBD2 NA TRBV5-1 TGCGCCAGCAGTCTGGCGGGAGATCCCTACGAGCAGTACTTC CASSLAGDPYEQYF
TRBJ2-7 15 NA NA TRBV9 TGTGCCAGCAGCGTAGCGGCAGGGCGTCCTCACGAGCAGTACTTC CASSVAAGRPHEQYF
TRBJ2-3 15 TRBD2 NA TRBV6-1 TGTGCCAGCAGTGAACCGGGACTAGCGTCCGATACGCAGTATTTT CASSEPGLASDTQYF
TRBJ2-7 17 TRBD2 NA TRBV28 TGTGCCAGCAGCACACCCTACGGGACTAGCGGGAATAACGAGCAGTACTTC CASSTPYGTSGNNEQYF
TRBJ2-7 13 NA NA TRBV5-1 TGCGCCAGCAGTATGGGCTTTACCTACGAGCAGTACTTC CASSMGFTYEQYF
TRBJ1-1 13 NA NA TRBV11-3 TGTGCCAGCAGCTCAGGGTCAAGCGCTGAAGCTTTCTTT CASSSGSSAEAFF